The clone carrying this T cell receptor (beta chain) was counted ten times or more. Its antigen is undetermined. Synthesis of cDNA was performed by 5'RACE using 10-nucleotide random UMIs. TCRdb reprocessed the 5' RACE reads with MiXCR, giving one entry per CDR3 protein. The sample comprises nearly 60,000 distinct CDR3 sequences, 3% to 4% of which are singletons, and approximately 7.1% rests with the top ten. This record belongs to a study of neurological immune-mediated disorders. CDR1 is SQVTM and CDR2 is ANQGSEA in the germline V gene. The CDR3 runs to 15 residues. V lost 6 bases to trimming and J lost 3 bases; unmatched junction nucleotides: 8. Study-level points and caveats: Phylogenetic grouping assigned the repertoires of 18 of 34 multiple sclerosis patients to a single related-CDR3 cluster, representing a possible signature. The absence of any CDR3 amino acid sequence shared by expanded clones across subjects suggests that repertoires were private in all groups.

Sequenced: PBMCs. The chain employs TRBV29-1 and TRBJ2-1; 10 bases are a match to TRBD2. The receptor comes from a woman aged 55-75 years with multiple sclerosis. For the CDR3, the DNA is TGCAGCGTCCGGGGTACTAGCGGGATCTACAATGAGCAGTTCTTC. It specifies CSVRGTSGIYNEQFF.